Presented here are 5 T cell receptor beta chains from one specimen sequenced in a study of shared clonotypes between healthy human individuals. Clones were read by immunoSEQ multiplex PCR, and TCRdb kept only the in-frame ones, dropping some. The data contain about 1.4 million clones, roughly 96% of them singletons. Sequences were obtained from naive CD4+ T cells sorted from blood. This sample's subset: CD45RA+ positively selected. The source of these receptors is a man between 25 and 39 years old in good health.

This sequence joins TRBV6-1 and TRBJ2-7; D might be TRBD2 (5 bases). Germline V lookup: CDR1 MNHNS, CDR2 SASEGT. The CDR3 has 13 amino acids. Trimming shortened V by 7 bases and J by 3 bases, and 13 bases separated the two germline ends. CDR3 nucleotide sequence: TGTGCCAGCACAATGGGAGAAGGCTACGAGCAGTACTTC. It encodes CASTMGEGYEQYF.

J is TRBJ2-7 and V is TRBV7-8; the D gene is possibly TRBD1 (6 bases). V shed 5 bases and J shed 6 bases, with 17 bases lying between them. Germline assignment: CDR1 SGHVS and CDR2 FQNEAQ. This CDR3 region has 14 residues. DNA of the CDR3: TGTGCCAGCAGCCCCCAGTGGGCAGGGGCCGAGCAGTACTTC. It yields the protein CASSPQWAGAEQYF.

The V gene is TRBV19, the J gene TRBJ1-3; 8 bases map to TRBD1. Germline trimming cut 4 bases from V and 0 bases from J; bases unmatched to any gene: 2. The length of the CDR3 is 15 residues. From germline, CDR1 is LNHDA and CDR2 SQIVND (reference sequence). The CDR3 DNA reads as TGTGCCAGTAGTACAGGGGGCTACTCTGGAAACACCATATATTTT. Protein: CASSTGGYSGNTIYF. The full variable domain, rest sourced from reference TRBV19 and TRBJ1-3, is DGGITQSPKYLFRKEGQNVTLSCEQNLNHDAMYWYRQDPGQGLRLIYYSQIVNDFQKGDIAEGYSVSREKKESFPLTVTSAQKNPTAFYLCASSTGGYSGNTIYFGEGSWLTVV.

This clone has just one count. The rearrangement uses TRBV15 and TRBJ2-7; tentative D call: TRBD1 (6 bases). The germline CDR1 and CDR2 sequences are LNHNV and YYDKDF (reference sequence). V gave up 0 bases and J gave up 6 bases, with 12 bases separating them. This CDR3 is 14 amino acids long. The CDR3: CATSRDAGVREQYF. Here the CDR3 DNA reads TGTGCCACCAGCAGAGACGCAGGGGTGCGCGAGCAGTACTTC.

The J gene is TRBJ2-7, the V gene TRBV9; D possibly corresponds to TRBD2 (5 bases). The CDR3 covers 13 residues. Germline V gives CDR1 SGDLS, CDR2 YYNGEE. Trimming left V 3 bases short and J 3 bases short, with 10 bases between. Written as DNA, the CDR3 is TGTGCCAGCAGCGCCTCTAGCAACTACGAGCAGTACTTC. Its translation: CASSASSNYEQYF.